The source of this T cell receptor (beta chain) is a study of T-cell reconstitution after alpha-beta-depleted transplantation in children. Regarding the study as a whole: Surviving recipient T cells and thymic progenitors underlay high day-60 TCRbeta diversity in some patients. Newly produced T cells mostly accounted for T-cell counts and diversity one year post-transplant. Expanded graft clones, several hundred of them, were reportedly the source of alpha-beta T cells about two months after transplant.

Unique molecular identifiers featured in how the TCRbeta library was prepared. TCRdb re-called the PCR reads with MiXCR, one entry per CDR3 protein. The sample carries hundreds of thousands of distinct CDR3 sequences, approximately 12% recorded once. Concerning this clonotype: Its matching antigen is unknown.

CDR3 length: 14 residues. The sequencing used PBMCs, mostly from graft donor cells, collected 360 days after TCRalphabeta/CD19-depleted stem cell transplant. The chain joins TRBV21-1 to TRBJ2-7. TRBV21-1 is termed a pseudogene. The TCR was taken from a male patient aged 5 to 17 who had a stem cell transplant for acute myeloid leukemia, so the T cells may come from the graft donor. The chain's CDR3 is CASSKKTVVEEQYF. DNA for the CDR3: TGTGCCAGCAGCAAAAAGACCGTAGTTGAGGAGCAGTACTTC.